What follows are 11 T cell receptor beta chains derived from one specimen sequenced in a study of radiation and T cells in renal cell carcinoma. The assay was immunoSEQ multiplex PCR, and TCRdb's table has in-frame clones only and misses some. The table includes just over 95,000 clones, 75% to 90% detected once. Time point indicated: baseline pretreatment blood. The sample's treatment: 15 Gy SBRT to primary tumor, nephrectomy 4 weeks later. The input for sequencing was blood, taken from a patient whose treatment included radiotherapy and nephrectomy. These receptors were taken from a man aged 50 or older with renal cell carcinoma.

The rearrangement links TRBV30 to TRBJ2-7; D unclear. Between the trimmed V and J ends, which lost 3 bases and 2 bases, there was a span of 5 bases. The CDR3 covers 11 residues. In germline, CDR1 is GTSNPN, CDR2 SVGIG (reference sequence). DNA for the CDR3: TGTGCCTGGAGCCGGACCTACGAGCAGTACTTC. It encodes CAWSRTYEQYF.

The rearrangement joins TRBV6-5 to TRBJ1-1; D is unclear. CDR1 MNHEY and CDR2 SVGAGI come from the germline V gene. V was clipped by 2 bases and J by 1 base, with 5 bases between them. The CDR3 runs to 13 residues. For the CDR3, the DNA is TGTGCCAGCAGTTACCGCAAGAACACTGAAGCTTTCTTT. Its translation is CASSYRKNTEAFF.

The chain carries TRBV20-1 and TRBJ1-1, with D maybe TRBD1 (5 bases). This CDR3 is built from 10 residues. Germline CDR1 is DFQATT and CDR2 is SNEGSKA (reference sequence). With 5 bases removed from V and 6 bases from J, the gap between germline ends came to 7 bases. CDR3 sequence reads: CSAGTAEAFF. The DNA of the CDR3 is TGCAGTGCTGGGACGGCTGAAGCTTTCTTT.

This clone appeared once. The same CDR3 is also encoded by other DNA sequences in this sample. The chain has TRBV30 and TRBJ2-1; 7 nucleotides line up with TRBD2. The germline V gene encodes CDR1 GTSNPN and CDR2 SVGIG (reference sequence). The CDR3 is 14 amino acids. V was clipped by 4 bases and J by 4 bases; unmatched bases: 7. The CDR3 sequence: CAWNGGSSYNEQFF. The CDR3 DNA is TGTGCCTGGAACGGCGGGAGTAGTTACAATGAGCAGTTCTTC. The full variable domain, rest sourced from reference TRBV30 and TRBJ2-1, is SQTIHQWPATLVQPVGSPLSLECTVEGTSNPNLYWYRQAAGRGLQLLFYSVGIGQISSEVPQNLSASRPQDRQFILSSKKLLLSDSGFYLCAWNGGSSYNEQFFGPGTRLTVL.

V is TRBV5-1 and J is TRBJ2-7, with unresolved D. Germline V gene lookup returns CDR1 SGHRS and CDR2 YFSETQ. The V gene lost 5 bases and the J gene lost 2 bases, with 14 bases spanning the gap. The CDR3 contains 14 residues. The CDR3 DNA sequence: TGCGCCAGCAGGCAGCGCCAGGCAACCTACGAGCAGTACTTC. Encoded protein: CASRQRQATYEQYF.

The chain couples TRBV27 to TRBJ1-5; D is uncertain. In germline, CDR1 is MNHEY, CDR2 SMNVEV (reference sequence). CDR3 size: 14 residues. V was clipped by 5 bases and J by 0 bases, with 8 bases between them. The CDR3 region has the DNA TGTGCCAGCAGTCAAAGTAGTAGCAATCAGCCCCAGCATTTT. Protein product: CASSQSSSNQPQHF.

By proportion, this clone is large. The chain links TRBV5-6 to TRBJ2-7; D call uncertain. V lost 4 bases to trimming and J lost 6 bases, with 11 bases between them. Germline V gene lookup returns CDR1 SGHDT and CDR2 YYEEEE. This CDR3 is 12 amino acids long. The CDR3 loop reads CASSVNYVEQYF. Written as DNA, the CDR3 is TGTGCCAGCAGCGTGAATTATGTCGAGCAGTACTTC.

The chain links TRBV2 to TRBJ1-2; the D is unclear. CDR3 length: 13 amino acids. Trimming left V 8 bases short and J 2 bases short, with 12 bases between. Per germline, CDR1 SNHLY and CDR2 FYNNEI. The CDR3 here is CASEELRNYGYTF. CDR3 sequence (DNA): TGTGCCAGCGAGGAATTACGCAACTATGGCTACACCTTC.

The genes are TRBV6-4 and TRBJ2-1; 7 bases agree with TRBD2. The trim removed 4 bases at V and 1 base at J, leaving 4 bases unmatched. This CDR3 is 15 amino acids long. Germline CDR1 MRHNA, CDR2 SNTAGT. In nucleotides, the CDR3 is TGTGCCAGCAGTGTTGCGGGAGCGTCCTACAATGAGCAGTTCTTC. Protein product: CASSVAGASYNEQFF.

This clone came up once. The chain recombines TRBV9 with TRBJ2-5; D uncertain. Germline lookup yields CDR1 SGDLS and CDR2 YYNGEE. This CDR3 spans 14 amino acids. Trimming removed 3 bases at V and 5 bases at J, with 14 bases between. The CDR3 protein is CASSGGRSGETQYF. Here the CDR3 DNA reads TGTGCCAGCAGCGGCGGACGTAGTGGTGAGACCCAGTACTTC.

This rearrangement joins TRBV27 to TRBJ2-6, with D uncertain. Germline V gives CDR1 MNHEY, CDR2 SMNVEV (reference sequence). CDR3 length: 13 amino acids. V lost 0 bases and J 3 bases, leaving 0 bases between the germline ends. The CDR3 nucleotides are TGTGCCAGCAGTTTATCTGGGGCCAACGTCCTGACTTTC. It is translated as CASSLSGANVLTF.